The T cell receptor (beta chain) under discussion was sequenced for a study of T cells in Graves' hyperthyroidism and ophthalmopathy. As concerns this clonotype: In this CDR3 the conserved last residue, phenylalanine or tryptophan, is missing, so a read error is likely.

When ophthalmopathy did not progress within 18 months, Graves' hyperthyroidism was considered stable. Using RNA transcripts as the source, TCR beta CDR3 regions were amplified. An initial round of RT-PCR targeting the TCR CDR3 relied on the HTBI primer set. TCRdb passed the multiplex PCR reads through MiXCR, listing each CDR3 protein once. The data show nearly 750,000 distinct CDR3 sequences, 30% to 40% seen once. The CDR3 has 11 residues. Germline V gives CDR1 DFQATT, CDR2 SNEGSKA (reference sequence). Trimming removed 5 bases from V and 0 bases from J, with 5 bases in between. The chain recombines TRBV20-1 with TRBJ2-7, with unresolved D. The sequencing input was blood. The TCR sequence derives from a woman aged 40 to 50 with Graves' hyperthyroidism. The CDR3 here is CSAWTSYEQYS. DNA for the CDR3: TGCAGTGCTTGGACCTCCTACGAGCAGTACTCC.